These T cell receptor beta chains were read from a single sample in a study of a mutant IDH1 vaccine in newly diagnosed glioma. Sequencing used immunoSEQ multiplex PCR; TCRdb keeps in-frame clones, though not all of them. The sample shows under 35,000 clones, 85% to 90% of them seen only once. These receptors have no known antigen. The sample was PBMCs, taken from a glioma patient whose treatment included an IDH1 peptide vaccine. These receptor sequences come from a young man with glioma. Both conserved end residues are trimmed from each CDR3. Fields, in order: V gene, CDR3 protein.

V: TRBV6-6; CDR3: ASTRQGATEAF
V: TRBV7-2; CDR3: ASSLGSAGPTRAGELF
V: TRBV7-9; CDR3: ASSTGTSGGNEQF
V: TRBV7-9; CDR3: ASIDGLAPETQY
V: TRBV6-5; CDR3: ASSPTVISNQPQH
V: TRBV7-2; CDR3: ASSSSGQVGTEAF
V: TRBV19; CDR3: ASSIDVGAFGEKLF
V: TRBV14; CDR3: ASSPSGLAETTDTQY
V: TRBV29-1; CDR3: SVEGYRPDEQF
V: TRBV2; CDR3: ASSVSGLSEQF
V: TRBV6-1; CDR3: ASHAGGGGNSPLH
V: TRBV9; CDR3: ASSVTSGSYNEQF
V: TRBV19; CDR3: ASSPALLSEAF
V: TRBV30; CDR3: AWSVDRGGIFPEAF
V: TRBV2; CDR3: ASNLLPQGTQY
V: TRBV4-3; CDR3: ASSQDWRGTGELF
V: TRBV29-1; CDR3: SVDSGENIQY